The clone carrying this T cell receptor (beta chain) was recorded once. Its matching antigen is unknown. The data derive from a study of cytomegalovirus exposure and HLA in healthy donors. Whole-study context: Earlier findings included about 120 million unique TCR beta sequences obtained from 150 million to 200 million T cells. Points from the study as a whole: Sequencing likely caused a cluster of highly shared sequence variants. In an earlier analysis, most TCR beta V segments were productive about 87% or about 30% of the time.

The germline V gene has CDR1 SGHDT and CDR2 YYEEEE. With V trimmed by 6 bases and J by 3 bases, 9 bases remained unmatched. This CDR3 comprises 16 residues. Primers for the PCR totalled 60 Vbeta and 13 Jbeta. Sequenced by immunoSEQ multiplex PCR; TCRdb stores in-frame clones only, minus some. The sample consists of 200,000 to 250,000 clones, around four fifths of them appearing once. Sequenced material: PBMCs. The V call is TRBV5-6, the J call TRBJ1-5; 10 bases are shared with TRBD1. This receptor was taken from a boy between 10 and 17 years old in good health and CMV-seronegative. The CDR3 reads CASTNSTGGFNQPQHF. As DNA, the CDR3 is TGTGCCAGCACCAACTCGACAGGGGGCTTCAATCAGCCCCAGCATTTT. The full variable domain, its missing parts supplied by reference TRBV5-6 and TRBJ1-5, is DAGVTQSPTHLIKTRGQQVTLRCSPKSGHDTVSWYQQALGQGPQFIFQYYEEEERQRGNFPDRFSGHQFPNYSSELNVNALLLGDSALYLCASTNSTGGFNQPQHFGDGTRLSIL.